This T cell receptor beta chain was captured by sequencing in a study of CD8+CD57+ T cells in acquired aplastic anemia. Study background: Isolated CD4+ and CD8+ cells, once sorted, yielded DNA averaging about 3 ug.

This clonotype was picked up many times. As yet, its antigen is unknown. Germline lookup yields CDR1 SGHRS and CDR2 YFSETQ. This CDR3 has 15 amino acids. Trimming removed 3 bases at V and 2 bases at J, with 15 bases between. Researchers used genomic DNA as the template to profile TCR beta VDJ and CDR3. TCRdb re-called the reads through MiXCR, storing one row per CDR3 protein. The sample lists a few hundred thousand distinct CDR3 sequences, about three fifths seen once, with 1.3% in the top ten. The study, taken as a whole, reports: Comparison of patients with controls identified 25 to 30 shared CD8+ CDR3 sequences. Simpson's diversity of CD8+ cells was not significantly different in patients compared with controls.

The authors sequenced patients whose flow cytometry had shown CD8+CD57+ cell expansion. There was no therapy given to any patient before the blood sampling took place. Sequencing was carried out using sorted CD4+, CD8+, or CD8+CD57+ T cells (not recorded which) from PBMCs. V gene TRBV5-1 combines with J gene TRBJ2-7; D is perhaps TRBD1 or TRBD2 (5 bases each). The sequence came from a human donor with aplastic anemia. The CDR3 DNA reads TGCGCCAGCAGCTCTGGGACGGTTGCCGCCTACGAGCAGTACTTC. Protein product: CASSSGTVAAYEQYF.